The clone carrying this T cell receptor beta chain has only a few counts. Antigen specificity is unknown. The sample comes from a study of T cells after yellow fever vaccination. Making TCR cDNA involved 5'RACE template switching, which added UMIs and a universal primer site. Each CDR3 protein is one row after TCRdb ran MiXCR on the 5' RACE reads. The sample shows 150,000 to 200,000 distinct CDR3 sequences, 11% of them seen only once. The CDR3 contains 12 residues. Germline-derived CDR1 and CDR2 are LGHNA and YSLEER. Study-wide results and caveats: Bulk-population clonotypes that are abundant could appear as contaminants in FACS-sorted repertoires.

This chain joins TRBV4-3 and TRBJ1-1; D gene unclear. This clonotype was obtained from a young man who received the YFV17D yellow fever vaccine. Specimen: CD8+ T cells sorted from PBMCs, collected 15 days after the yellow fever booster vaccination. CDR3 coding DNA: TGCGCAGATGGGAGGGATTACACTGAAGCTTTCTTT. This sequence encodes CADGRDYTEAFF.